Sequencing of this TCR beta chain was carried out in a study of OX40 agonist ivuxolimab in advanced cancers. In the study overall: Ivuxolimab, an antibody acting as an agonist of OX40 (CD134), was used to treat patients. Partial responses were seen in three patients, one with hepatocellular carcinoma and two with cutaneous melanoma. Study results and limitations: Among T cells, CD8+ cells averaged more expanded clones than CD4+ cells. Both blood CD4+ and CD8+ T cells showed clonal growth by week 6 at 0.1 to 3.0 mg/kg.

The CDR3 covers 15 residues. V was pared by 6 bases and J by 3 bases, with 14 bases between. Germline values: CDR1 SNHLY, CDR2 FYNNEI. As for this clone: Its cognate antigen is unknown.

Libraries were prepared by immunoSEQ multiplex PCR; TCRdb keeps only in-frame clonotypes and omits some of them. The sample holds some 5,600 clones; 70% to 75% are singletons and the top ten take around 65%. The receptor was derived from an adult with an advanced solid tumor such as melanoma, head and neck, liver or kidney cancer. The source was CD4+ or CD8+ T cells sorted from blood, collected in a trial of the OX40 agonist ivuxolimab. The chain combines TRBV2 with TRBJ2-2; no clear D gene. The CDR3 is CASSLPDTHTGELFF. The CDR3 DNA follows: TGTGCCAGCAGCCTCCCAGACACACACACCGGGGAGCTGTTTTTT.